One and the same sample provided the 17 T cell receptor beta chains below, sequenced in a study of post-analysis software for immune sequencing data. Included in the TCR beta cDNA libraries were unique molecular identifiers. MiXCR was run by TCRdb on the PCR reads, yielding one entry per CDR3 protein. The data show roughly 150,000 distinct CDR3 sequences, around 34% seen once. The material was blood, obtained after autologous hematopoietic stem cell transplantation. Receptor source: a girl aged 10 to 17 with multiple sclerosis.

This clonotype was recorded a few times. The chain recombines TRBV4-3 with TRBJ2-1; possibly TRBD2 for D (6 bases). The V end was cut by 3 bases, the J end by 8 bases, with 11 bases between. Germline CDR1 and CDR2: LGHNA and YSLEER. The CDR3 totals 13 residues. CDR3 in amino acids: CASSQTSLHEQFF. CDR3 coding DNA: TGCGCCAGCAGCCAGACTAGTTTGCATGAGCAGTTCTTC.

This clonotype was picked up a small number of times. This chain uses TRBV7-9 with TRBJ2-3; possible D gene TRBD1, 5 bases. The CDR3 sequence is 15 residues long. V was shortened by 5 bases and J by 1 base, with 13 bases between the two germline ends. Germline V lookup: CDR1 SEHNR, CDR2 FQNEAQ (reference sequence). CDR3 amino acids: CASSHRGRRTDTQYF. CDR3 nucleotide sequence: TGTGCCAGCAGCCATAGGGGCCGCCGCACAGATACGCAGTATTTT.

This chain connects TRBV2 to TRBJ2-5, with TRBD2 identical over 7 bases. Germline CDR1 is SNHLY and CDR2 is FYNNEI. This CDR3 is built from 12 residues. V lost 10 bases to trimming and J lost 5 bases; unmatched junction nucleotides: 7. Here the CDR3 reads CATRSAGETQYF. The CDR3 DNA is TGTGCCACCAGGTCAGCGGGGGAGACCCAGTACTTC.

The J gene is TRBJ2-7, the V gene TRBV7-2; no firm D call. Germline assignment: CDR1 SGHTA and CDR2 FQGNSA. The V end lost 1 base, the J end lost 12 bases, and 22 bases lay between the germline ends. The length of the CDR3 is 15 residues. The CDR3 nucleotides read TGTGCCAGCAGCTTAGTTGGCGGTTTGCAAGAGACCCTGTACTTC. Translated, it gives CASSLVGGLQETLYF. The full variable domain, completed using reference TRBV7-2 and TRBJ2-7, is GAGVSQSPSNKVTEKGKDVELRCDPISGHTALYWYRQSLGQGLEFLIYFQGNSAPDKSGLPSDRFSAERTGGSVSTLTIQRTQQEDSAVYLCASSLVGGLQETLYFGPGTRLTVT.

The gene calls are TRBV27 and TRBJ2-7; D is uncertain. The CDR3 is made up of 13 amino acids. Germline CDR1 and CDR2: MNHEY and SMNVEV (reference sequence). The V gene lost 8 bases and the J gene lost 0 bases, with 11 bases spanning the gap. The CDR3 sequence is CASSNRGSYEQYF. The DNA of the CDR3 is TGTGCCAGCTCAAACCGCGGCTCCTACGAGCAGTACTTC.

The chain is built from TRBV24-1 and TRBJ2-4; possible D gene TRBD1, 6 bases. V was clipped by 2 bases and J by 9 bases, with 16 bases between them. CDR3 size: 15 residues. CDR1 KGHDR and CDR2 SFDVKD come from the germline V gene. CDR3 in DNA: TGTGCCACCAGTGATTCTATGACAGGCAAAGGCATTCAGTACTTC. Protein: CATSDSMTGKGIQYF.

This CDR3 reads CASTRGAGQTHEQYF. The CDR3 DNA follows: TGTGCCAGCACTCGGGGGGCAGGTCAAACCCACGAGCAGTACTTC. The V gene is TRBV2, the J gene TRBJ2-7, with D tentatively TRBD2 (7 bases). Germline CDR1 and CDR2: SNHLY and FYNNEI. Trimming removed 7 bases at V and 5 bases at J, with 21 bases between. This CDR3 is built from 15 residues.

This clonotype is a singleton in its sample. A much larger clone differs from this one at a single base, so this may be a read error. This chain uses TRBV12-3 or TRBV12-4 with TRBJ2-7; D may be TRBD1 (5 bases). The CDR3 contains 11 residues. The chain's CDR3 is CAGRVSYEQYF. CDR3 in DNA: TGTGCCGGCAGGGTCTCCTACGAGCAGTACTTC.

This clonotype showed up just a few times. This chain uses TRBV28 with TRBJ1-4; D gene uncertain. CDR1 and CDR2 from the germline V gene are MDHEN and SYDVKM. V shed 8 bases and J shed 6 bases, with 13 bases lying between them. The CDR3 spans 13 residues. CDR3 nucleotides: TGTGCCAGCGAAAGAGCGACTGATGAAAAACTGTTTTTT. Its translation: CASERATDEKLFF.

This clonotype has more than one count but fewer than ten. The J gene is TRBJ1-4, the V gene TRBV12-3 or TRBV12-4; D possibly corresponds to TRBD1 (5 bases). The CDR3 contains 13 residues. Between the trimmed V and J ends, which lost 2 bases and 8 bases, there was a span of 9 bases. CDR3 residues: CASSLTGHEKLFF. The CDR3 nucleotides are TGTGCCAGCAGTTTAACAGGCCACGAAAAACTGTTTTTT.

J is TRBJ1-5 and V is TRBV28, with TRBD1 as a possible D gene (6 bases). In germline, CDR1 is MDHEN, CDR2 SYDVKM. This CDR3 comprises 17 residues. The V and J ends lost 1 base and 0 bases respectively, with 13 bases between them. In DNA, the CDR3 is TGTGCCAGCAGTTTATTGGGCAGGGGAGGTAGCAATCAGCCCCAGCATTTT. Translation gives CASSLLGRGGSNQPQHF.

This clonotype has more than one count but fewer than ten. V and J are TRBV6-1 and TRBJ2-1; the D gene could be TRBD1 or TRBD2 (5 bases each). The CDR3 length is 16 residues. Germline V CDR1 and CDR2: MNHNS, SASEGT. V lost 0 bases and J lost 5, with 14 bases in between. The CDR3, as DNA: TGTGCCAGCAGTGAAGCGCCTAGTGGGACCCACAATGAGCAGTTCTTC. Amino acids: CASSEAPSGTHNEQFF.

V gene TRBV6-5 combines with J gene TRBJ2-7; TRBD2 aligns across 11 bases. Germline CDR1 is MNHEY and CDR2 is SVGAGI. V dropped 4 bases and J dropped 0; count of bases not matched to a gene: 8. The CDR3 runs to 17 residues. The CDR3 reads CASSSTRLAGSSYEQYF. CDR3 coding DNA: TGTGCCAGCAGTTCCACAAGACTAGCGGGATCCTCCTACGAGCAGTACTTC.

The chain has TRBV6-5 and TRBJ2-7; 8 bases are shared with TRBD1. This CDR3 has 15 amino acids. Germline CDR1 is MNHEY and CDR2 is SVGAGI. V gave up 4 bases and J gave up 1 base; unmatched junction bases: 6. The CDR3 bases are TGTGCCAGCAGTTCCTTGTGGACAGGGTCCTACGAGCAGTACTTC. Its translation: CASSSLWTGSYEQYF.

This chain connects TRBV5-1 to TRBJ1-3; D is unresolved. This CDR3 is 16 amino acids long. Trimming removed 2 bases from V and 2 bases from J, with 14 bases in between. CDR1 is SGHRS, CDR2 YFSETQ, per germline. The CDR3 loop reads CASSLYGDSPGNTIYF. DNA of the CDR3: TGCGCCAGCAGCTTATACGGGGATTCACCTGGAAACACCATATATTTT.

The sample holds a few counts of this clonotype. The CDR3 DNA sequence: TGTGCCAGCAGCTTTCATGATGAAGGGGGGGGTTCACCCCTCCACTTT. This sequence encodes CASSFHDEGGGSPLHF. The rearrangement links TRBV5-8 to TRBJ1-6; tentative D call: TRBD1 (6 bases). There are 16 residues in the CDR3. Per the germline V gene, CDR1 is SGHTS and CDR2 is YDEGEE. V was clipped by 2 bases and J by 9 bases, with 18 bases between them.

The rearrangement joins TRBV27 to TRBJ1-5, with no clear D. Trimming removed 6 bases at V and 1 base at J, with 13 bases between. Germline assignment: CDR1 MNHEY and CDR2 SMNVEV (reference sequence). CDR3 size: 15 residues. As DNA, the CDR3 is TGTGCCAGCAGCGCCGGGAGCGGGAGCAATCAGCCCCAGCATTTT. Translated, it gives CASSAGSGSNQPQHF.